The 2 T cell receptor beta chains below all came from one sample that was sequenced in a study of blood T cell repertoires in COVID-19. Measured with immunoSEQ multiplex PCR; TCRdb has only the in-frame clones, and not every one. The sample contains 85,000 to 120,000 clones, about 91% of which appear only once. Sample: peripheral blood. Source of these receptors: a young man with acute or convalescent COVID-19.

The J gene is TRBJ1-2, the V gene TRBV4-2; maybe TRBD1 (6 bases). Germline V gives CDR1 LGHNA, CDR2 YNFKEQ. This CDR3 has 17 residues. The V and J ends lost 1 base and 3 bases respectively, with 18 bases between them. The CDR3 loop reads CASSQGTASLGDYGYTF. CDR3 coding DNA: TGTGCCAGCAGCCAAGGGACAGCGAGCCTGGGGGACTATGGCTACACCTTC.

The rearrangement links TRBV6-6 to TRBJ1-6; a possible D gene is TRBD1 (6 bases). The CDR3 covers 14 residues. V gave up 4 bases and J gave up 9 bases, with 13 bases separating them. Germline V CDR1 and CDR2: MNHNY, SVGAGI (reference sequence). The CDR3, as DNA: TGTGCCAGCAGTTTCGACAGGTCGGGTTCACCCCTCCACTTT. Its translation: CASSFDRSGSPLHF.